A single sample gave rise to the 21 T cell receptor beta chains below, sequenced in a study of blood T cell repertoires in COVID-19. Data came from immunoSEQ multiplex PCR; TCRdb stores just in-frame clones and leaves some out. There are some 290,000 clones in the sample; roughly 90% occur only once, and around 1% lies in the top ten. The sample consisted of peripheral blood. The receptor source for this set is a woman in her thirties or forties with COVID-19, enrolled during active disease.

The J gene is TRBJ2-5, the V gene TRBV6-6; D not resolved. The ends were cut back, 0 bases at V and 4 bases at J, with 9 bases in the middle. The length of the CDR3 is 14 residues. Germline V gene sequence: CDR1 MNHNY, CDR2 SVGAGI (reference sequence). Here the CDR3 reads CASSYSRGGETQYF. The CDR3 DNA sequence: TGTGCCAGCAGTTACTCGCGAGGTGGAGAGACCCAGTACTTC.

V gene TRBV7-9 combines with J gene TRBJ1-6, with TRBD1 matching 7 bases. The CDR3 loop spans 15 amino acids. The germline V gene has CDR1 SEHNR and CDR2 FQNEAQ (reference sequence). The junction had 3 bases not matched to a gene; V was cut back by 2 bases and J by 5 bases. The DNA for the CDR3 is TGTGCCAGCAGCTTATTCGGGACAGATAATTCACCCCTCCACTTT. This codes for CASSLFGTDNSPLHF.

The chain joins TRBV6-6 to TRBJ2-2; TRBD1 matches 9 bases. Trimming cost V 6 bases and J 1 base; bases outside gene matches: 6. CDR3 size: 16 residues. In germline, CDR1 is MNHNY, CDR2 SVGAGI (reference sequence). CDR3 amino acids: CASSHRGPRNTGELFF. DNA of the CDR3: TGTGCCAGCAGCCACAGGGGGCCCAGGAACACCGGGGAGCTGTTTTTT.

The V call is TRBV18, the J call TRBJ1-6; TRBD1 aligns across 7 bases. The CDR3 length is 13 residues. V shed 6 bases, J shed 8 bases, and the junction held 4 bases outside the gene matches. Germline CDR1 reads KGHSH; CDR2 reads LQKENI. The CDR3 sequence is CASSRGDYSPLHF. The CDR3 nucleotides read TGTGCCAGCTCCAGGGGGGACTATTCACCCCTCCACTTT.

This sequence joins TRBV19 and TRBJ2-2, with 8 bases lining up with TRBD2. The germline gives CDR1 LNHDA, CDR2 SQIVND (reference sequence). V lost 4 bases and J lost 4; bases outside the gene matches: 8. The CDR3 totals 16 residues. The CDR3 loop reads CASSTDLAGITGELFF. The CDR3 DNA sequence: TGTGCCAGTAGTACCGATCTAGCGGGTATCACCGGGGAGCTGTTTTTT.

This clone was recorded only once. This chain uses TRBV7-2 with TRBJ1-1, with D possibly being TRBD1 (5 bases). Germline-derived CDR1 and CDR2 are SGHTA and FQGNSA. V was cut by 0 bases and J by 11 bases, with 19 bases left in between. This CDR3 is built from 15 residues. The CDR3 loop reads CASSLALPDTMPAFF. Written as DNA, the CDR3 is TGTGCCAGCAGCTTAGCGCTACCGGACACAATGCCGGCTTTCTTT.

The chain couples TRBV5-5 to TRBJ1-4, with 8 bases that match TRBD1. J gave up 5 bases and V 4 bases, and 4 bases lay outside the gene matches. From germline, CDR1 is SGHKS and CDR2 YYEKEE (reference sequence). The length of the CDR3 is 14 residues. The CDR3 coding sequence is TGTGCCAGCAGCGCAGGGGGCAGGAATGAAAAACTGTTTTTT. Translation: CASSAGGRNEKLFF.

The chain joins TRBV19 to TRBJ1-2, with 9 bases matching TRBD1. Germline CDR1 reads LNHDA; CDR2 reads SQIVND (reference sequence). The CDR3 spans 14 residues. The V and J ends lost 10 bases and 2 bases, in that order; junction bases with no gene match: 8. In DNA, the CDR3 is TGTGCCACTGCCGGACAGGGGAACAACTATGGCTACACCTTC. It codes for CATAGQGNNYGYTF.

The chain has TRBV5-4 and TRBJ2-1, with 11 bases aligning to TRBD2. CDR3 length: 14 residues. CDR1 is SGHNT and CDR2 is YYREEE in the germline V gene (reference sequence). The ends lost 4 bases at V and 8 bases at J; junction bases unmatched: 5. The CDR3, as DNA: TGTGCCAGCAGCCCTACTAGCGGGAGACATGAGCAGTTCTTC. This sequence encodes CASSPTSGRHEQFF.

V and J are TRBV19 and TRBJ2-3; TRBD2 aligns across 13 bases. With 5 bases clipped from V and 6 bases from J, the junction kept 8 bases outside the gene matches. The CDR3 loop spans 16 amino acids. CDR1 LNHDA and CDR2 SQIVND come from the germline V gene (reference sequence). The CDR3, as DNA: TGTGCCAGTAGTGGCAGGGGACTAGCGGGACGTGATACGCAGTATTTT. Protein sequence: CASSGRGLAGRDTQYF. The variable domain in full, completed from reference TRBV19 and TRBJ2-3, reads DGGITQSPKYLFRKEGQNVTLSCEQNLNHDAMYWYRQDPGQGLRLIYYSQIVNDFQKGDIAEGYSVSREKKESFPLTVTSAQKNPTAFYLCASSGRGLAGRDTQYFGPGTRLTVL.

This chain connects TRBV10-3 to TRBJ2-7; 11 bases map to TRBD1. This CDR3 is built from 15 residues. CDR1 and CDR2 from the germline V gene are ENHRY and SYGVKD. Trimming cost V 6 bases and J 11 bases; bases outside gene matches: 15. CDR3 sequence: CAISGTGDRGEEKYF. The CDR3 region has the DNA TGTGCCATCAGCGGGACCGGGGACAGGGGGGAAGAAAAGTACTTC.

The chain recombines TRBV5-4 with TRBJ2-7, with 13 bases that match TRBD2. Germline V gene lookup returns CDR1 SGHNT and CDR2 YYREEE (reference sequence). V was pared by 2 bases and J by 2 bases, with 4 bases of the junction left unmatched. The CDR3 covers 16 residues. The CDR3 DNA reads TGTGCCAGCAGCTTTTCCGGACTAGCGGGAGCCTACGAGCAGTACTTC. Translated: CASSFSGLAGAYEQYF.

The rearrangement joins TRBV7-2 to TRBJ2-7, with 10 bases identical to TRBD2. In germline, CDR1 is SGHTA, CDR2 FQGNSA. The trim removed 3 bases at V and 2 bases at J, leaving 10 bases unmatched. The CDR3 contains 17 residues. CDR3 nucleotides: TGTGCCAGCAGCTTTCGGCATAGCGGGGGGCATGCCTACGAGCAGTACTTC. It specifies CASSFRHSGGHAYEQYF.

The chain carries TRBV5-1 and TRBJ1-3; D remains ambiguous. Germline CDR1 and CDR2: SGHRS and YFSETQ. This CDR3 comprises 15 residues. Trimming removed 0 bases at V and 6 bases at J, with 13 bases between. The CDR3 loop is CASSLGGGWENTIYF. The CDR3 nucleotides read TGCGCCAGCAGCTTGGGCGGAGGCTGGGAAAACACCATATATTTT.

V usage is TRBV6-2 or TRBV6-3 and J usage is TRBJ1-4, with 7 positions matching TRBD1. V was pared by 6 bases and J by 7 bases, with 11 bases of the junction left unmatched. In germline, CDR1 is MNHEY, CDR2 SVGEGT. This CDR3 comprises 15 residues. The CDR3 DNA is TGTGCCAGCAGCTTCGGGACAGCCGATCTTGAAAAACTGTTTTTT. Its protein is CASSFGTADLEKLFF.

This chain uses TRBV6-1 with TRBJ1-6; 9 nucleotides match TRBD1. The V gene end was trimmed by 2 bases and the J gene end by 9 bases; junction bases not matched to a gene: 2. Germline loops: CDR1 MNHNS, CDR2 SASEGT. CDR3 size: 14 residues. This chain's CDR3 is CASSEMDRGSPLHF. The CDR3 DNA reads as TGTGCCAGCAGTGAAATGGACAGGGGTTCACCCCTCCACTTT.

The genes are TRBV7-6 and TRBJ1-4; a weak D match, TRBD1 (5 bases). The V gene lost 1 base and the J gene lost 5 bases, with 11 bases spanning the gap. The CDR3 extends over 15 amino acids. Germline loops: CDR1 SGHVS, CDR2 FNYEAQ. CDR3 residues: CASSLGRRGNEKLFF. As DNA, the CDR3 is TGTGCCAGCAGCTTAGGGCGGCGGGGGAATGAAAAACTGTTTTTT. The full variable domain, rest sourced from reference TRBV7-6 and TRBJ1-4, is GAGVSQSPRYKVTKRGQDVALRCDPISGHVSLYWYRQALGQGPEFLTYFNYEAQQDKSGLPNDRFSAERPEGSISTLTIQRTEQRDSAMYRCASSLGRRGNEKLFFGSGTQLSVL.

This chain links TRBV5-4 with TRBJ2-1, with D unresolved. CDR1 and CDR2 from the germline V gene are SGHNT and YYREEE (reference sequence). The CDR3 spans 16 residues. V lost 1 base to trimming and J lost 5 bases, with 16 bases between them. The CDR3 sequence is CASSLSAGGLNNEQFF. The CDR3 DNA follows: TGTGCCAGCAGCTTGTCGGCAGGTGGGCTCAACAATGAGCAGTTCTTC. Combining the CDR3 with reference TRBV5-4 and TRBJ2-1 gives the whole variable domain ETGVTQSPTHLIKTRGQQVTLRCSSQSGHNTVSWYQQALGQGPQFIFQYYREEENGRGNFPPRFSGLQFPNYSSELNVNALELDDSALYLCASSLSAGGLNNEQFFGPGTRLTVL.

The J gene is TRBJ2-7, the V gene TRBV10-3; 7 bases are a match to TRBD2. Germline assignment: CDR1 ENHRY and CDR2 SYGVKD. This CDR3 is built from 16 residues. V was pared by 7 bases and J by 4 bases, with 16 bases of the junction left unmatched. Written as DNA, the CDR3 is TGTGCCATCATGCGATCCGGGCCCCTCGGGAGGTACGAGCAGTACTTC. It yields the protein CAIMRSGPLGRYEQYF.

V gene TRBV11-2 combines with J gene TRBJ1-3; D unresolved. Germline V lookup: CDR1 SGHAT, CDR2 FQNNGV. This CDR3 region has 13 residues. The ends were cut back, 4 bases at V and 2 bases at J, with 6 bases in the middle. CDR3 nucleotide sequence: TGTGCCAGCAGCTCTTCTGCTGGAAACACCATATATTTT. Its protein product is CASSSSAGNTIYF.

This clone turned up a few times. Here the CDR3 reads CASTPAGNTEAFF. As DNA, the CDR3 is TGTGCCAGTACCCCAGCGGGGAACACTGAAGCTTTCTTT. This chain uses TRBV19 with TRBJ1-1; D is unresolved. V was shortened by 7 bases and J by 1 base, with 10 bases between the two germline ends. The germline CDR1 and CDR2 sequences are LNHDA and SQIVND (reference sequence). There are 13 residues in the CDR3.